This T cell receptor (beta chain) was sequenced in a study of EBV T-cell therapy then PD-1 blockade in nasopharyngeal carcinoma. Germline V gene data show CDR1 as SGHTA and CDR2 as FQGTGA. This CDR3 has 15 amino acids. The ends lost 7 bases at V and 1 base at J; junction bases unmatched: 7. Generated by immunoSEQ multiplex PCR, the TCRdb table keeps only in-frame clones and is missing some. The table has about 17,000 clones, 65% to 85% seen once. Treatment noted: AdE1-LMPpoly-expanded autologous EBV-specific T-cell therapy followed by anti-PD-1 nivolumab. As to this clone: As yet, its antigen is unknown.

Sequencing used CD8+ T cells from blood, obtained at day 0 from a patient whose treatment included autologous EBV-specific T cells and nivolumab. The receptor comes from a man aged 40-49 years with nasopharyngeal carcinoma. This rearrangement joins TRBV7-3 to TRBJ2-3; 8 positions agree with TRBD1. The CDR3 sequence: CASTLTGDRTDTQYF. The CDR3, as DNA: TGTGCCAGCACTTTGACAGGGGACCGCACAGATACGCAGTATTTT.